Shown below are 4 T cell receptor beta chains from a single sample sequenced in a study of identical twins. Each CDR3 protein is one row after TCRdb ran MiXCR on the 5' RACE reads. The sample holds about 240,000 distinct CDR3 sequences, under 12% seen once. Specimen: memory T cells sorted from blood. These receptors were collected from a man aged 50 to 59 in good health.

This clonotype was seen at least ten times. The J gene is TRBJ2-7, the V gene TRBV10-3; D unclear. Germline lookup yields CDR1 ENHRY and CDR2 SYGVKD. This CDR3 is built from 12 residues. Trimming stripped 2 bases from V and 4 bases from J, with 6 bases between. CDR3 DNA sequence: TGTGCCATCAGTGAGAGCAGGTACGAGCAGTACTTC. This translates into CAISESRYEQYF.

The gene calls are TRBV18 and TRBJ2-1; a possible D gene is TRBD1 (7 bases). The CDR3 length is 15 residues. V lost 2 bases and J lost 9, with 17 bases in between. Germline V lookup: CDR1 KGHSH, CDR2 LQKENI. The CDR3 region has the DNA TGTGCCAGCTCACCAGCGACCAGGGGGGTTAGTGAGCAGTTCTTC. Translated: CASSPATRGVSEQFF.

In its sample, this clonotype was seen many times. The genes are TRBV7-8 and TRBJ2-1, with TRBD2 as a possible D gene (7 bases). CDR3 size: 16 residues. Germline V gene sequence: CDR1 SGHVS, CDR2 FQNEAQ. Trimming pared 3 bases from V and 3 bases from J, leaving 15 bases between. CDR3 DNA: TGTGCCAGCAGCTTGGGGGGGCCTACCTACTACAATGAGCAGTTCTTC. It is translated as CASSLGGPTYYNEQFF.

The rearrangement links TRBV7-2 to TRBJ1-2; no firm D call. CDR3 size: 16 residues. Germline V CDR1 and CDR2: SGHTA, FQGNSA. V lost 3 bases, J lost 6 bases, and 20 bases lay in between. The CDR3 protein is CASSFYRAEESNGYTF. The CDR3 bases are TGTGCCAGCAGCTTCTACCGGGCCGAAGAGAGCAATGGCTACACCTTC.